This T cell receptor beta chain was identified in a study of shared clonotypes between healthy human individuals. General study findings and limits: Non-shared clonotypes showed lower generation probabilities than clonotypes common to all four donors. The researchers took only blood, and tissue repertoires probably look different.

Details on this clone: Its antigen is unknown.

The germline V gene has CDR1 DFQATT and CDR2 SNEGSKA (reference sequence). The CDR3 totals 11 residues. With 4 bases removed from V and 14 bases from J, the gap between germline ends came to 16 bases. Here immunoSEQ multiplex PCR was the method, and the copy in TCRdb shows in-frame clones only, minus some. The table includes 2 million to 2.5 million clones, 85% to 95% detected once. Adult donors, all healthy and HIV-negative, had no recent acute infections or vaccinations. CD4+ cell separation produced CD45RA+ naive and CD45RA-negative memory subsets. J is TRBJ2-3 and V is TRBV20-1; TRBD2 might be the D (6 bases). This clonotype originated in a man aged 18 to 29 in good health. Some clones in this sample may be carry-over from other donors' samples. Sequenced sample: naive CD4+ T cells from PBMCs. Subset meaning: CD45RA+ positively selected. CDR3 DNA sequence: TGCAGTGCTATCGGCGGGACTCCCTTGTATTTT. It codes for CSAIGGTPLYF.